These 15 T cell receptor beta chains were sequenced from one sample in a study of vaccination and CD4 T cells after COVID-19. Once obtained from cultured CD4+ T cells, the DNA was sequenced using the Oncomine TCR Beta short-read assay. TCRdb used MiXCR to reprocess the PCR reads, holding one entry per CDR3 protein. Among over 6,000 distinct CDR3 sequences listed, about two thirds were seen once. These receptors lack a known antigen. Treatment given: approximately nine-day PBMC culture with coronavirus spike peptide pools or control peptides (ViraFEST assay). The collection of CD4+ T cells from the unexposed donor took place before the COVID-19 pandemic (2011-2018). Sequenced sample: CD4+ T cells from blood, cultured in vitro. The receptors were gathered from a human donor in good health.

The chain links TRBV7-2 to TRBJ2-7; 7 bases match TRBD1. This CDR3 has 12 residues. After removal of 5 bases from V and 6 bases from J, the junction contained 4 bases not matched to a gene. From germline, CDR1 is SGHTA and CDR2 FQGNSA. CDR3 DNA sequence: TGTGCCAGCAGCGTAGGACAGGCCGAGCAGTACTTC. It specifies CASSVGQAEQYF.

On this clonotype itself: A junction boundary mismatches the germline segment, possibly from a read error. The chain carries TRBV7-9 and TRBJ2-1; 10 nucleotides agree with TRBD1. This CDR3 has 13 amino acids. Germline V gene sequence: CDR1 SEHNR, CDR2 FQNEAQ (reference sequence). In DNA form, the CDR3 reads TGTGCCAGCAGCAGACAGGACAGGGGGTATTCGGTCTTC. Translation: CASSRQDRGYSVF. The full variable domain, rest sourced from reference TRBV7-9 and TRBJ2-1, is DTGVSQNPRHKITKRGQNVTFRCDPISEHNRLYWYRQTLGQGPEFLTYFQNEAQLEKSRLLSDRFSAERPKGSFSTLEIQRTEQGDSAMYLCASSRQDRGYSVFGPGTRLTVL.

The chain links TRBV20-1 to TRBJ2-5, with 7 bases fitting TRBD2. V was clipped by 1 base and J by 5 bases; unmatched bases: 4. CDR1 is DFQATT and CDR2 is SNEGSKA in the germline V gene (reference sequence). The length of the CDR3 is 13 residues. For the CDR3, the DNA is TGCAGTGCTAGAGGCGGGAGCGGGGAGACCCAGTACTTC. The encoded protein is CSARGGSGETQYF.

The rearrangement joins TRBV6-1 to TRBJ1-3; no clear D. The CDR3 has 14 amino acids. Between the trimmed V and J ends, which lost 11 bases and 0 bases, there was a span of 14 bases. Germline loops: CDR1 MNHNS, CDR2 SASEGT. The CDR3 region has the DNA TGTGCCGGCGTCTCCGGAGACTCTGGAAACACCATATATTTT. Translating it yields CAGVSGDSGNTIYF.

This clonotype has only one observation. The rearrangement links TRBV27 to TRBJ1-4, with 7 bases fitting TRBD1. The junction had 4 bases not matched to a gene; V was cut back by 6 bases and J by 3 bases. Germline V lookup: CDR1 MNHEY, CDR2 SMNVEV (reference sequence). This CDR3 region has 14 residues. The CDR3 region is CASRRTGSNEKLFF. In DNA, the CDR3 is TGTGCCAGCAGACGGACAGGATCTAATGAAAAACTGTTTTTT.

The chain has TRBV6-1 and TRBJ1-1; D uncertain. The CDR3 sequence is 10 residues long. V lost 4 bases to trimming and J lost 14 bases, with 11 bases between them. Germline lookup yields CDR1 MNHNS and CDR2 SASEGT. CDR3 bases: TGTGCCAGCAGTGTGAGTCTTAGCTTCTTT. It specifies CASSVSLSFF.

This clonotype occurred a few times. The rearrangement uses TRBV19 and TRBJ1-6; D unresolved. Germline lookup yields CDR1 LNHDA and CDR2 SQIVND (reference sequence). The ends were cut back, 3 bases at V and 9 bases at J, with 15 bases in the middle. The CDR3 is made up of 15 amino acids. CDR3 nucleotides: TGTGCCAGTAGTATTGAGGGAGAGCGTCGTTCACCCCTCCACTTT. Its translation is CASSIEGERRSPLHF.

This clonotype came up a few times. The V gene is TRBV4-1, the J gene TRBJ2-5; TRBD2 aligns across 9 bases. V shed 1 base and J 1 base; nucleotides not matched to a gene: 7. The CDR3 runs to 17 residues. Germline V lookup: CDR1 MGHRA, CDR2 YSYEKL. In DNA, the CDR3 is TGCGCCAGCAGCCAAGGGCCTAGCGGGGCTCTCCAAGAGACCCAGTACTTC. It translates to CASSQGPSGALQETQYF.

The V and J genes are TRBV19 and TRBJ1-2; no clear D gene. Germline loops: CDR1 LNHDA, CDR2 SQIVND (reference sequence). V dropped 10 bases and J dropped 2 bases, with 11 bases sitting between them. The CDR3 length is 12 residues. The CDR3 spells CATKPGNYGYTF. The CDR3 bases are TGTGCCACCAAACCGGGAAACTATGGCTACACCTTC.

In this sample, this clonotype turned up a few times. V is TRBV20-1 and J is TRBJ2-1; D not resolved. V was cut by 3 bases and J by 6 bases, with 6 bases left in between. CDR3 length: 11 amino acids. Germline values: CDR1 DFQATT, CDR2 SNEGSKA (reference sequence). CDR3 in amino acids: CSASRSNEQFF. Here the CDR3 DNA reads TGCAGTGCTAGCAGGAGCAATGAGCAGTTCTTC.

The gene calls are TRBV20-1 and TRBJ2-7, with 10 bases fitting TRBD2. This CDR3 spans 14 amino acids. Germline trimming cut 3 bases from V and 0 bases from J; bases unmatched to any gene: 2. In germline, CDR1 is DFQATT, CDR2 SNEGSKA (reference sequence). The chain's CDR3 is CSASPSGSSYEQYF. The CDR3 bases are TGCAGTGCTAGCCCTAGCGGGAGCTCCTACGAGCAGTACTTC.

The chain couples TRBV6-2 or TRBV6-3 to TRBJ2-7; no definite D call. The V and J ends lost 2 bases and 5 bases respectively, with 10 bases between them. CDR3 length: 13 residues. The germline V gene has CDR1 MNHEY and CDR2 SVGEGT. The CDR3 coding sequence is TGTGCCAGCAGTTACCCCTTTTTACACGAGCAGTACTTC. The encoded protein is CASSYPFLHEQYF.

This clonotype was detected a few times. The CDR3: CASSPPARSSPLHF. The CDR3 nucleotides are TGTGCCAGTAGTCCGCCGGCGAGAAGTTCACCCCTCCACTTT. This chain links TRBV19 with TRBJ1-6; D is undetermined. The CDR3 runs 14 residues. V was cut by 5 bases and J by 9 bases, with 14 bases left in between. The germline V gene encodes CDR1 LNHDA and CDR2 SQIVND (reference sequence).

V and J are TRBV7-8 and TRBJ2-1, with TRBD1 matching 7 bases. V lost 5 bases, J lost 0 bases, and 10 bases stayed unmatched. The length of the CDR3 is 17 residues. Germline V gives CDR1 SGHVS, CDR2 FQNEAQ. The CDR3 bases are TGTGCCAGCAGCCCGCCAGGGGGTCGGGACTCCTACAATGAGCAGTTCTTC. It yields the protein CASSPPGGRDSYNEQFF.

V and J are TRBV20-1 and TRBJ2-5; no definite D call. This CDR3 has 14 residues. Trimming cost V 0 bases and J 1 base, with 9 bases left between them. Germline lookup yields CDR1 DFQATT and CDR2 SNEGSKA (reference sequence). The CDR3 loop reads CSARDQGRQETQYF. CDR3 DNA: TGCAGTGCTAGAGATCAAGGACGCCAAGAGACCCAGTACTTC.